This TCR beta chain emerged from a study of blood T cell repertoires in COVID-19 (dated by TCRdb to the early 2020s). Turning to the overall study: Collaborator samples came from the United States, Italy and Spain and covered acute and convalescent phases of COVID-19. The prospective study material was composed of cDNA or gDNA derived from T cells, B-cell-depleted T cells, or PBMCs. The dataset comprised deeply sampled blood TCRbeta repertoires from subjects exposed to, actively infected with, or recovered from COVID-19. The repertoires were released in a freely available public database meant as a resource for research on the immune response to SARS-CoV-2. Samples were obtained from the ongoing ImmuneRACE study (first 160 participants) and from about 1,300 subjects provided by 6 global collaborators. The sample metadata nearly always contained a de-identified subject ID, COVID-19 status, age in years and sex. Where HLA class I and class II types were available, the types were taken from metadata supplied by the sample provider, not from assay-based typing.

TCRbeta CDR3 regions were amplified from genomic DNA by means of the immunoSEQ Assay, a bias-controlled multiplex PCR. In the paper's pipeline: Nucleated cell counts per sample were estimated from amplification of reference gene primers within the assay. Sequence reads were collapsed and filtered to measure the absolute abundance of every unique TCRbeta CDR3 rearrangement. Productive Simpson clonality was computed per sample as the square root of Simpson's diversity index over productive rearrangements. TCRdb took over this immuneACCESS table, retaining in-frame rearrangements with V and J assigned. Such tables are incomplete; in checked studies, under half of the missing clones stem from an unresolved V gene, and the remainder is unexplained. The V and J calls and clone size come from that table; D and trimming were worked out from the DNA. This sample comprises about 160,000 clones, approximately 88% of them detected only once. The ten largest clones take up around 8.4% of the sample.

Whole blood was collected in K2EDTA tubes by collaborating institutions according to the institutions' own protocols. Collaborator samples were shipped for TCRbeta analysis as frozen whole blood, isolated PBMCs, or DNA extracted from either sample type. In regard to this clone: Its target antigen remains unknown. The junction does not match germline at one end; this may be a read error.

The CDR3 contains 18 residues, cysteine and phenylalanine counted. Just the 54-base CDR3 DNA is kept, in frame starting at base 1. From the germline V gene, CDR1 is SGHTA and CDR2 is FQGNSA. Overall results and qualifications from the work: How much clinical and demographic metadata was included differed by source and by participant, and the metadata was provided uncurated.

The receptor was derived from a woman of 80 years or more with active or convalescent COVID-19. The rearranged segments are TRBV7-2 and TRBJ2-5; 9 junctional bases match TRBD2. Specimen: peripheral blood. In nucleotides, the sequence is TGTGCCAGCAGCCTCCTCCTAGCGGGGTATAGTCAATTAGAGGCCCAGTACTTC. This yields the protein CASSLLLAGYSQLEAQYF. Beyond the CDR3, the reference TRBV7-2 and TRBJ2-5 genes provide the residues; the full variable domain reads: GAGVSQSPSNKVTEKGKDVELRCDPISGHTALYWYRQSLGQGLEFLIYFQGNSAPDKSGLPSDRFSAERTGGSVSTLTIQRTQQEDSAVYLCASSLLLAGYSQLEAQYFGPGTRLLVL.